Below, 22 T cell receptor beta chains from the same sample are listed, as sequenced in a study of shared clonotypes between healthy human individuals. The data were produced by immunoSEQ multiplex PCR, yet TCRdb's version contains in-frame clones alone and is incomplete. The top ten clones hold about 0.39% of a sample with 2.3 million or so clones, approximately 95% of them seen once. The sequenced material came from naive CD4+ T cells from PBMCs. This sample's subset: CD45RA+ positively selected. Source of these receptors: a man between 18 and 29 years old in good health. Some clones in this sample may be carry-over from other donors' samples.

V gene TRBV11-2 combines with J gene TRBJ2-2; TRBD2 might be the D (5 bases). This CDR3 comprises 15 residues. The germline V and J ends were trimmed by 4 bases and 4 bases, with 13 bases remaining between them. Looked up from germline, CDR1 is SGHAT and CDR2 is FQNNGV. The DNA of the CDR3 is TGTGCCAGCAGCTCAATACGTCGGGGCACCGGGGAGCTGTTTTTT. This sequence encodes CASSSIRRGTGELFF.

The chain recombines TRBV4-2 with TRBJ1-2, with 9 bases that match TRBD1. The CDR3 has 15 amino acids. Per germline, CDR1 LGHNA and CDR2 YNFKEQ. After removal of 4 bases from V and 7 bases from J, the junction contained 10 bases not matched to a gene. DNA for the CDR3: TGTGCCAGCAGCCCAGAATGGACAGGGGATTCTGGCTACACCTTC. It translates to CASSPEWTGDSGYTF.

This clone was observed once. V usage is TRBV27 and J usage is TRBJ2-5; D is perhaps TRBD1 (5 bases). Germline V gene lookup returns CDR1 MNHEY and CDR2 SMNVEV (reference sequence). The V and J ends lost 4 bases and 0 bases respectively, with 12 bases between them. The CDR3 loop spans 15 amino acids. The CDR3 DNA is TGTGCCAGCAGTTCATACGACAGCGACCAAGAGACCCAGTACTTC. This translates into CASSSYDSDQETQYF.

This chain connects TRBV5-1 to TRBJ2-2, with D perhaps assigned TRBD1 or TRBD2 (5 bases each). CDR1 is SGHRS, CDR2 YFSETQ, per germline. V was shortened by 1 base and J by 4 bases, with 11 bases between the two germline ends. The CDR3 extends over 15 amino acids. CDR3 sequence (DNA): TGCGCCAGCAGCTTGATGGCAGGGAGCACCGGGGAGCTGTTTTTT. Translation: CASSLMAGSTGELFF.

The chain has TRBV28 and TRBJ1-3; D remains unclear. The CDR3 has 16 amino acids. Germline CDR1 MDHEN, CDR2 SYDVKM. The V gene lost 3 bases and the J gene lost 2 bases, with 14 bases spanning the gap. DNA for the CDR3: TGTGCCAGCAGTTTCCTCCGCGGCCACCCTGGAAACACCATATATTTT. As protein: CASSFLRGHPGNTIYF.

The rearrangement joins TRBV28 to TRBJ2-7, with TRBD2 identical over 11 bases. CDR1 MDHEN and CDR2 SYDVKM come from the germline V gene. CDR3 length: 17 amino acids. Losses at the gene ends were 3 bases for V and 1 base for J; bases not matched to a gene: 8. CDR3 residues: CASSFRLAGRGSYEQYF. As DNA, the CDR3 is TGTGCCAGCAGTTTTCGACTAGCGGGAAGAGGATCCTACGAGCAGTACTTC.

The CDR3: CASRETGLAVYEQYF. The CDR3, as DNA: TGTGCCAGCAGGGAAACGGGACTAGCGGTTTACGAGCAGTACTTC. The rearrangement links TRBV6-6 to TRBJ2-7, with 11 nucleotides matching TRBD2. Germline V CDR1 and CDR2: MNHNY, SVGAGI (reference sequence). J lost 4 bases, V lost 6 bases, and 8 bases had no gene match. The CDR3 runs to 15 residues.

The chain joins TRBV7-3 to TRBJ2-1, with 10 positions matching TRBD2. This CDR3 spans 18 amino acids. V shed 1 base and J 2 bases; nucleotides not matched to a gene: 8. Germline V gene data show CDR1 as SGHTA and CDR2 as FQGTGA. DNA for the CDR3: TGTGCCAGCAGCTTAAGGCCCGGACTAGCGGAAACCTACAATGAGCAGTTCTTC. Residues: CASSLRPGLAETYNEQFF.

In the case of this clone: This CDR3 is also generated by other DNA sequences in the sample. The chain carries TRBV5-1 and TRBJ1-2; D gene ambiguous. The CDR3 totals 13 residues. V lost 5 bases and J lost 4, with 12 bases in between. Germline CDR1 SGHRS, CDR2 YFSETQ. As DNA, the CDR3 is TGCGCCAGCAGTCTGGGCCGACTCTATGGCTACACCTTC. It encodes CASSLGRLYGYTF.

The rearrangement joins TRBV28 to TRBJ2-3; D is perhaps TRBD1 or TRBD2 (5 bases each). Germline lookup yields CDR1 MDHEN and CDR2 SYDVKM. Trimming took 4 bases from V and 2 from J, leaving 10 bases between them. The CDR3 extends over 14 amino acids. CDR3 in amino acids: CASSSGRPTDTQYF. In DNA form, the CDR3 reads TGTGCCAGCAGTTCGGGGCGGCCCACAGATACGCAGTATTTT. The full variable domain, its missing parts supplied by reference TRBV28 and TRBJ2-3, is DVKVTQSSRYLVKRTGEKVFLECVQDMDHENMFWYRQDPGLGLRLIYFSYDVKMKEKGDIPEGYSVSREKKERFSLILESASTNQTSMYLCASSSGRPTDTQYFGPGTRLTVL.

V is TRBV5-1 and J is TRBJ2-1; 8 bases map to TRBD2. This CDR3 has 17 residues. Unmatched junction bases numbered 12, after V lost 3 bases and J lost 4 bases. CDR1 and CDR2 from the germline V gene are SGHRS and YFSETQ. This CDR3 is CASSSRGGAGFYNEQFF. DNA of the CDR3: TGCGCCAGCAGCTCCCGGGGGGGAGCGGGTTTTTACAATGAGCAGTTCTTC.

This chain uses TRBV5-1 with TRBJ2-1, with D perhaps assigned TRBD1 or TRBD2 (5 bases each). CDR3 length: 19 amino acids. Germline V CDR1 and CDR2: SGHRS, YFSETQ. Trimming removed 0 bases at V and 0 bases at J, with 19 bases between. The CDR3 loop is CASSLGGTSTAYSYNEQFF. The CDR3 DNA sequence: TGCGCCAGCAGCTTGGGAGGGACCAGTACAGCTTACTCCTACAATGAGCAGTTCTTC.

The V gene is TRBV28, the J gene TRBJ1-5; no clear D. CDR1 and CDR2 (germline): MDHEN, SYDVKM. The CDR3 spans 15 residues. The V end was cut by 3 bases, the J end by 11 bases, with 20 bases between. The CDR3 sequence is CASSFRLRGNRAQHF. The CDR3 nucleotides read TGTGCCAGCAGTTTTAGGTTGCGGGGAAATAGAGCCCAGCATTTT.

The rearrangement joins TRBV5-4 to TRBJ2-7; D might be TRBD2 (5 bases). From germline, CDR1 is SGHNT and CDR2 YYREEE (reference sequence). The CDR3 consists of 16 residues. Deletions cut 0 bases from V and 3 bases from J, with 16 bases between. The CDR3 DNA sequence: TGTGCCAGCAGCTTGGGGGCCGGGCAGGCGGGCTACGAGCAGTACTTC. It encodes CASSLGAGQAGYEQYF.

The chain links TRBV18 to TRBJ2-2; D gene ambiguous. CDR1 and CDR2 from the germline V gene are KGHSH and LQKENI. The CDR3 sequence is 14 residues long. V lost 3 bases and J 5 bases, leaving 10 bases between the germline ends. This CDR3 reads CASSPLDGTGELFF. The CDR3 nucleotides are TGTGCCAGCTCACCTCTCGACGGAACCGGGGAGCTGTTTTTT.

The chain couples TRBV5-1 to TRBJ2-1; 10 nucleotides match TRBD2. The V gene end was trimmed by 4 bases and the J gene end by 10 bases; junction bases not matched to a gene: 5. Germline CDR1 SGHRS, CDR2 YFSETQ. This CDR3 contains 13 residues. CDR3 nucleotide sequence: TGCGCCAGCAGCACGAGGACTAGCGGAGAGCAGTTCTTC. This codes for CASSTRTSGEQFF.

The rearrangement links TRBV6-1 to TRBJ1-5; possibly TRBD1 for D (6 bases). The CDR3 contains 16 residues. Germline-derived CDR1 and CDR2 are MNHNS and SASEGT. The ends were cut back, 4 bases at V and 5 bases at J, with 18 bases in the middle. The CDR3 bases are TGTGCCAGCAGTGGTCCAACAGGGATCAGGGATCAGCCCCAGCATTTT. The encoded protein is CASSGPTGIRDQPQHF.

V and J are TRBV7-9 and TRBJ2-1, with D possibly being TRBD1 (5 bases). CDR3 size: 16 residues. The germline V gene encodes CDR1 SEHNR and CDR2 FQNEAQ (reference sequence). V lost 2 bases and J lost 0, with 11 bases in between. The chain's CDR3 is CASSLLQGSSYNEQFF. The CDR3, as DNA: TGTGCCAGCAGCTTACTGCAGGGCAGCTCCTACAATGAGCAGTTCTTC.

The genes are TRBV5-4 and TRBJ2-1, with 10 bases identical to TRBD2. Per the germline V gene, CDR1 is SGHNT and CDR2 is YYREEE (reference sequence). V dropped 4 bases and J dropped 9; count of bases not matched to a gene: 16. CDR3 length: 17 amino acids. The CDR3 DNA follows: TGTGCCAGCAGCCGACCCTCGGGAGCGGGAGGGCCGGCTGAGCAGTTCTTC. Its translation is CASSRPSGAGGPAEQFF.

The chain employs TRBV19 and TRBJ2-6; weak D call: TRBD1 (6 bases). The germline V gene has CDR1 LNHDA and CDR2 SQIVND (reference sequence). This CDR3 spans 17 amino acids. V was shortened by 1 base and J by 4 bases, with 14 bases between the two germline ends. The CDR3 loop reads CASSIGPGVSGANVLTF. CDR3 DNA: TGTGCCAGTAGTATAGGCCCAGGGGTCTCGGGGGCCAACGTCCTGACTTTC.

The J gene is TRBJ2-3, the V gene TRBV28; D call uncertain. The CDR3 spans 15 residues. The ends were cut back, 3 bases at V and 0 bases at J, with 10 bases in the middle. Per germline, CDR1 MDHEN and CDR2 SYDVKM. The CDR3 DNA follows: TGTGCCAGCAGTTTGAAGCAGACTAGCACAGATACGCAGTATTTT. Its translation is CASSLKQTSTDTQYF. Complete variable domain (other parts from reference TRBV28 and TRBJ2-3): DVKVTQSSRYLVKRTGEKVFLECVQDMDHENMFWYRQDPGLGLRLIYFSYDVKMKEKGDIPEGYSVSREKKERFSLILESASTNQTSMYLCASSLKQTSTDTQYFGPGTRLTVL.

This rearrangement joins TRBV11-3 to TRBJ2-1; D is undetermined. Trimming shortened V by 0 bases and J by 7 bases, and 10 bases separated the two germline ends. Germline CDR1 SGHNT, CDR2 YENEEA. This CDR3 has 14 amino acids. CDR3 DNA: TGTGCCAGCAGCTTAGAATCGGTAGAGAATGAGCAGTTCTTC. Encoded protein: CASSLESVENEQFF.